These 29 T cell receptor beta chains originate from one sample sequenced in a study of graft-versus-host responses after intestinal transplantation. Sequenced by immunoSEQ multiplex PCR; TCRdb stores in-frame clones only, minus some. The data show approximately 90,000 clones, about nine tenths seen once. For these receptors, no antigen is known. The starting material was unstimulated CD4+ T cells sorted from spleen or lymph node cells, obtained before transplant. Source of these receptors: a human donor who was the organ donor for an intestinal transplant.

The chain is built from TRBV5-4 and TRBJ1-1, with TRBD1 matching over 7 bases. The trim removed 5 bases at V and 2 bases at J, leaving 6 bases unmatched. This CDR3 spans 14 amino acids. The germline V gene has CDR1 SGHNT and CDR2 YYREEE (reference sequence). CDR3 loop: CASSRGQVNTEAFF. The CDR3 DNA reads as TGTGCCAGCAGTCGAGGACAGGTTAACACTGAAGCTTTCTTT.

V and J are TRBV11-2 and TRBJ2-3; D is possibly TRBD2 (5 bases). The germline V and J ends were trimmed by 6 bases and 7 bases, with 14 bases remaining between them. Germline CDR1 SGHAT, CDR2 FQNNGV. The CDR3 has 13 amino acids. The CDR3 reads CASRPGKLHTQYF. The CDR3 DNA is TGTGCCAGCAGGCCCGGGAAGTTACATACGCAGTATTTT.

The V gene is TRBV7-9, the J gene TRBJ1-5; weak D call: TRBD1 (5 bases). Germline CDR1 and CDR2: SEHNR and FQNEAQ (reference sequence). V lost 6 bases and J lost 4, with 13 bases in between. The CDR3 runs 14 residues. For the CDR3, the DNA is TGTGCCAGCAGTCGTGGGGCAGAAAATCAGCCCCAGCATTTT. Amino acid sequence: CASSRGAENQPQHF. Looking up the rest from reference TRBV7-9 and TRBJ1-5 gives the full variable domain: DTGVSQNPRHKITKRGQNVTFRCDPISEHNRLYWYRQTLGQGPEFLTYFQNEAQLEKSRLLSDRFSAERPKGSFSTLEIQRTEQGDSAMYLCASSRGAENQPQHFGDGTRLSIL.

This clone appeared once. The CDR3 nucleotides are TGCGCCAGCAGCTTGGACGTTGGCCCTGAAGCTTTCTTT. This encodes CASSLDVGPEAFF. The chain links TRBV5-1 to TRBJ1-1; D is undetermined. The CDR3 runs to 13 residues. Germline CDR1 SGHRS, CDR2 YFSETQ. V lost 0 bases to trimming and J lost 6 bases, with 9 bases between them. Together with reference TRBV5-1 and TRBJ1-1, the CDR3 gives the full variable domain: KAGVTQTPRYLIKTRGQQVTLSCSPISGHRSVSWYQQTPGQGLQFLFEYFSETQRNKGNFPGRFSGRQFSNSRSEMNVSTLELGDSALYLCASSLDVGPEAFFGQGTRLTVV.

This chain joins TRBV5-5 and TRBJ2-7; 11 nucleotides match TRBD2. V lost 3 bases to trimming and J lost 5 bases; unmatched junction nucleotides: 7. This CDR3 has 15 residues. Germline values: CDR1 SGHKS, CDR2 YYEKEE (reference sequence). The chain's CDR3 is CASSYRGTSGDEQYF. For the CDR3, the DNA is TGTGCCAGCAGCTATCGAGGGACTAGCGGCGACGAGCAGTACTTC.

The V and J genes are TRBV5-1 and TRBJ2-2, with 10 bases fitting TRBD1. Losses at the gene ends were 4 bases for V and 2 bases for J; bases not matched to a gene: 5. Germline lookup yields CDR1 SGHRS and CDR2 YFSETQ. The CDR3 has 16 amino acids. The CDR3 reads CASSPGQGLNTGELFF. DNA of the CDR3: TGCGCCAGCAGCCCGGGACAGGGGCTCAACACCGGGGAGCTGTTTTTT.

The gene calls are TRBV7-2 and TRBJ2-5, with 8 nucleotides matching TRBD2. The CDR3 consists of 13 residues. Looked up from germline, CDR1 is SGHTA and CDR2 is FQGNSA. After removal of 1 base from V and 5 bases from J, the junction contained 0 bases not matched to a gene. In DNA form, the CDR3 reads TGTGCCAGCAGCTTAGGCGGGGGGGAGACCCAGTACTTC. Its translation is CASSLGGGETQYF.

The chain carries TRBV4-2 and TRBJ1-2, with 8 nucleotides matching TRBD1. Germline values: CDR1 LGHNA, CDR2 YNFKEQ. The CDR3 length is 12 residues. Trimming took 2 bases from V and 8 from J; bases not matched to a gene: 1. Written as DNA, the CDR3 is TGTGCCAGCAGCCAATGGACAGGGGGCTACACCTTC. Amino acids: CASSQWTGGYTF.

V and J are TRBV27 and TRBJ2-7; D possibly corresponds to TRBD1 (6 bases). V lost 6 bases to trimming and J lost 4 bases, with 16 bases between them. Germline loops: CDR1 MNHEY, CDR2 SMNVEV (reference sequence). The CDR3 is made up of 14 amino acids. CDR3 bases: TGTGCCAGCAGAAGTACAGGGCGAGGGTACGAGCAGTACTTC. Translated: CASRSTGRGYEQYF.

V is TRBV4-1 and J is TRBJ2-2, with TRBD2 as a possible D gene (7 bases). Germline V CDR1 and CDR2: MGHRA, YSYEKL. This CDR3 contains 17 residues. V was pared by 1 base and J by 5 bases, with 17 bases between. DNA for the CDR3: TGCGCCAGCAGCCAAGGGGGGCGGGGGCGAGGGACCGGGGAGCTGTTTTTT. It yields the protein CASSQGGRGRGTGELFF.

The chain combines TRBV2 with TRBJ2-1; D uncertain. The CDR3 spans 15 residues. Germline loops: CDR1 SNHLY, CDR2 FYNNEI. Trimming took 4 bases from V and 5 from J, leaving 15 bases between them. This CDR3 is CASSVSSPADNEQFF. Here the CDR3 DNA reads TGTGCCAGCAGTGTTAGTAGCCCGGCGGACAATGAGCAGTTCTTC.

This sequence joins TRBV5-1 and TRBJ2-3; D ambiguous. V was clipped by 2 bases and J by 2 bases, with 12 bases between them. Germline loops: CDR1 SGHRS, CDR2 YFSETQ. The CDR3 totals 15 residues. CDR3 region: CASSFGMGFTDTQYF. The CDR3 DNA follows: TGCGCCAGCAGCTTCGGCATGGGCTTCACAGATACGCAGTATTTT.

The V and J genes are TRBV30 and TRBJ2-3; D possibly corresponds to TRBD2 (5 bases). Trimming stripped 6 bases from V and 6 bases from J, with 16 bases between. Looked up from germline, CDR1 is GTSNPN and CDR2 is SVGIG (reference sequence). This CDR3 comprises 13 residues. The CDR3 here is CACPGSSLDTQYF. For the CDR3, the DNA is TGTGCCTGCCCGGGATCCTCGTTGGATACGCAGTATTTT.

The V and J genes are TRBV4-3 and TRBJ2-3; tentatively, D is TRBD2 (5 bases). V was cut by 1 base and J by 4 bases, with 12 bases left in between. The CDR3 contains 15 residues. Germline V gives CDR1 LGHNA, CDR2 YSLEER. CDR3 sequence: CASSQGRGAADTQYF. CDR3 DNA sequence: TGCGCCAGCAGCCAAGGTCGTGGAGCGGCAGATACGCAGTATTTT.

The chain employs TRBV5-1 and TRBJ2-4; 9 bases align to TRBD1. This CDR3 comprises 14 residues. V shed 4 bases, J shed 6 bases, and the junction held 5 bases outside the gene matches. Germline V lookup: CDR1 SGHRS, CDR2 YFSETQ. The CDR3 nucleotides read TGCGCCAGCAGCAATCCGGGACAGGGAAACATTCAGTACTTC. This encodes CASSNPGQGNIQYF.

The chain has TRBV11-3 and TRBJ2-7, with D hard to call. Between the trimmed V and J ends, which lost 5 bases and 7 bases, there was a span of 18 bases. This CDR3 comprises 14 residues. Germline V gives CDR1 SGHNT, CDR2 YENEEA. The DNA of the CDR3 is TGTGCCAGCAGCGTCCCACTTACTTCCCTAGAGCAGTACTTC. It codes for CASSVPLTSLEQYF.

The J gene is TRBJ2-7, the V gene TRBV7-6; D possibly corresponds to TRBD2 (6 bases). Between the trimmed V and J ends, which lost 5 bases and 3 bases, there was a span of 11 bases. The CDR3 runs 13 residues. Germline V gene lookup returns CDR1 SGHVS and CDR2 FNYEAQ. CDR3 nucleotide sequence: TGTGCCAGCAGCCGCGGGACGAACTACGAGCAGTACTTC. Protein: CASSRGTNYEQYF.

This rearrangement joins TRBV5-4 to TRBJ1-1; D gene uncertain. The CDR3 totals 14 residues. V was clipped by 1 base and J by 3 bases, with 10 bases between them. The germline V gene has CDR1 SGHNT and CDR2 YYREEE (reference sequence). CDR3 residues: CASSLLAGDTEAFF. DNA for the CDR3: TGTGCCAGCAGCTTGTTGGCAGGCGACACTGAAGCTTTCTTT.

The V gene is TRBV28, the J gene TRBJ1-2; TRBD1 agrees at 7 bases. This CDR3 region has 13 residues. V was clipped by 4 bases and J by 2 bases; unmatched bases: 1. Germline CDR1 MDHEN, CDR2 SYDVKM. The DNA of the CDR3 is TGTGCCAGCAGTTGGGGACAGAACTATGGCTACACCTTC. Translating gives CASSWGQNYGYTF.

CDR3 residues: CASSLDRAWDEQYF. DNA of the CDR3: TGTGCCAGCAGCTTAGACAGGGCGTGGGACGAGCAGTACTTC. The chain has TRBV7-2 and TRBJ2-5; perhaps TRBD1 as D (6 bases). Gene TRBJ2-7 matches the end of the DNA better, so the J call may be wrong. CDR3 size: 14 residues. CDR1 SGHTA and CDR2 FQGNSA come from the germline V gene.

V is TRBV18 and J is TRBJ2-4; perhaps TRBD2 as D (5 bases). Deletions cut 3 bases from V and 4 bases from J, with 19 bases between. CDR1 and CDR2 from the germline V gene are KGHSH and LQKENI. This CDR3 is built from 17 residues. The CDR3 coding sequence is TGTGCCAGCTCACCTCAACGAGGGAAAGGACCAAAAAACATTCAGTACTTC. It specifies CASSPQRGKGPKNIQYF.

This clone has more than one count but fewer than ten. V usage is TRBV11-3 and J usage is TRBJ2-5; TRBD1 is a possible D gene (5 bases). The CDR3 is 15 amino acids. V lost 1 base and J lost 3, with 12 bases in between. Germline-derived CDR1 and CDR2 are SGHNT and YENEEA. The CDR3 spells CASSLGSTAKETQYF. DNA of the CDR3: TGTGCCAGCAGCTTAGGGTCGACAGCGAAAGAGACCCAGTACTTC.

The CDR3: CASSPQGAGYEQYF. The CDR3 nucleotides are TGTGCCAGTAGTCCACAGGGGGCGGGTTACGAGCAGTACTTC. The rearrangement links TRBV19 to TRBJ2-7; the match to TRBD1 covers 9 bases. Trimming at V came to 5 bases and at J to 4 bases, leaving 6 bases not matched to a gene. The CDR3 runs 14 residues. Germline V gene lookup returns CDR1 LNHDA and CDR2 SQIVND (reference sequence).

The CDR3 sequence is CASSSLRFQGAMSNEKLFF. CDR3 in DNA: TGTGCCAGCAGCTCACTACGTTTCCAGGGGGCTATGTCTAATGAAAAACTGTTTTTT. This chain connects TRBV7-8 to TRBJ1-4; the match to TRBD1 covers 8 bases. CDR1 is SGHVS, CDR2 FQNEAQ, per germline. The junction had 16 bases not matched to a gene; V was cut back by 4 bases and J by 3 bases. The CDR3 covers 19 residues.

This clone was counted only a few times. V is TRBV6-1 and J is TRBJ1-1; D is possibly TRBD1 (6 bases). Germline CDR1 reads MNHNS; CDR2 reads SASEGT. This CDR3 is 13 amino acids long. Trimming pared 6 bases from V and 1 base from J, leaving 9 bases between. The CDR3 region has the DNA TGTGCCAGCAGCCCACAGGGGAACACTGAAGCTTTCTTT. This codes for CASSPQGNTEAFF.

J is TRBJ1-5 and V is TRBV28, with 7 positions matching TRBD1. This CDR3 has 16 residues. The trim removed 9 bases at V and 2 bases at J, leaving 13 bases unmatched. CDR1 is MDHEN and CDR2 is SYDVKM in the germline V gene. CDR3 amino acids: CASDQQGPRGNQPQHF. In DNA form, the CDR3 reads TGTGCCAGTGATCAACAGGGGCCCAGAGGCAATCAGCCCCAGCATTTT.

This clone appeared a few times. Different DNA sequences within this sample yield the same CDR3. This chain connects TRBV20-1 to TRBJ2-7, with D possibly being TRBD1 (5 bases). The CDR3 contains 11 residues. Trimming cost V 2 bases and J 4 bases, with 6 bases left between them. Per the germline V gene, CDR1 is DFQATT and CDR2 is SNEGSKA (reference sequence). This chain's CDR3 is CSARQGYEQYF. CDR3 bases: TGCAGTGCTAGACAGGGTTACGAGCAGTACTTC.

This rearrangement joins TRBV18 to TRBJ2-1, with D unclear. The CDR3 loop spans 17 amino acids. Trimming removed 1 base at V and 0 bases at J, with 13 bases between. The V gene's germline CDR1 is KGHSH and CDR2 LQKENI. The CDR3 reads CASSPQQRISSYNEQFF. CDR3 in DNA: TGTGCCAGCTCACCACAGCAGCGTATCAGCTCCTACAATGAGCAGTTCTTC.

The rearrangement links TRBV18 to TRBJ1-1, with TRBD1 matching 8 bases. The trim removed 3 bases at V and 2 bases at J, leaving 8 bases unmatched. Per germline, CDR1 KGHSH and CDR2 LQKENI. This CDR3 is 16 amino acids long. The DNA of the CDR3 is TGTGCCAGCTCACCGAGGCCCAGGGGGCTCAACACTGAAGCTTTCTTT. It encodes CASSPRPRGLNTEAFF.